This T cell receptor beta chain appears in the sequencing data of a study of T cell responses to AZD1222 COVID-19 vaccine. Assay: immunoSEQ multiplex PCR; the TCRdb copy retains only in-frame clones and omits some. Among about 150,000 clones listed, around 88% were seen once. On this clone: Its antigen is unknown.

Germline CDR1 and CDR2: MGHRA and YSYEKL. The CDR3 loop spans 17 amino acids. V was shortened by 0 bases and J by 0 bases, with 14 bases between the two germline ends. Findings and limits, study-wide: White British people made up most donors, females outnumbered males, and clonal diversity was possibly underestimated.

The chain recombines TRBV4-1 with TRBJ1-1, with D possibly TRBD1 on 5 matching bases. The sequence was collected from an adult in good health. The sample was peripheral blood, taken on day 0 of MenACWY control vaccination. The CDR3 sequence is CASSQESSGGLNTEAFF. The CDR3 DNA reads TGCGCCAGCAGCCAAGAATCTTCCGGGGGTCTGAACACTGAAGCTTTCTTT.